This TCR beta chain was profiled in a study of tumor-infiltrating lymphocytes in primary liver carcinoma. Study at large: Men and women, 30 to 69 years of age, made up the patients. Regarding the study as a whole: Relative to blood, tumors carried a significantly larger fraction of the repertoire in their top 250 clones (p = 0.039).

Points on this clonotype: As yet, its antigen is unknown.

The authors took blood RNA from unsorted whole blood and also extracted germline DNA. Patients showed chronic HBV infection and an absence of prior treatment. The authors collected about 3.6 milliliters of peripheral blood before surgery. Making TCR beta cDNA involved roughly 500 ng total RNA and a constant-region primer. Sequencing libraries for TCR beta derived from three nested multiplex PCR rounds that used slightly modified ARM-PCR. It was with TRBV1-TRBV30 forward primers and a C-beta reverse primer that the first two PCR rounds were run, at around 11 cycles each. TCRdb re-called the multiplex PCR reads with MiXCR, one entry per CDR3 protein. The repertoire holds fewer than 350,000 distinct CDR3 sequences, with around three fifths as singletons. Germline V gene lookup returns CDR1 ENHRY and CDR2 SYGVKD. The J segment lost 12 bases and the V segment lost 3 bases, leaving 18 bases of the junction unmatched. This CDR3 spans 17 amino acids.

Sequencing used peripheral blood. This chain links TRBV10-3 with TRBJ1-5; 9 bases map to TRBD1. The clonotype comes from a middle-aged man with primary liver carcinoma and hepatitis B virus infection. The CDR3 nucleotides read TGTGCCATCAGTGACTACTTACAGGGGGCCCGAGATCAGTTCCAGCATTTT. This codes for CAISDYLQGARDQFQHF.